These 14 T cell receptor beta chains originate from one sample sequenced in a study of radiotherapy plus CTLA-4 blockade in lung cancer. The method was immunoSEQ multiplex PCR; TCRdb's version includes in-frame clones alone and lacks a portion of them. Of fewer than 65,000 clones detected, approximately 85% appear once; the ten largest clones hold 4% to 5%. Sample: peripheral blood, taken from a patient treated with radiotherapy plus ipilimumab. All receptors derive from a human donor with non-small cell lung cancer whose response to radiotherapy plus ipilimumab could not be evaluated.

The chain is built from TRBV7-9 and TRBJ2-3; 8 bases are shared with TRBD1. Germline lookup yields CDR1 SEHNR and CDR2 FQNEAQ (reference sequence). This CDR3 contains 19 residues. The J segment lost 6 bases and the V segment lost 2 bases, leaving 19 bases of the junction unmatched. The CDR3 loop reads CASSLLMGWSGGEDDTQYF. CDR3 sequence (DNA): TGTGCCAGCAGCTTATTGATGGGGTGGTCAGGGGGCGAGGACGATACGCAGTATTTT.

The V call is TRBV28, the J call TRBJ2-1, with 8 bases lining up with TRBD2. Per germline, CDR1 MDHEN and CDR2 SYDVKM. The J segment lost 0 bases and the V segment lost 6 bases, leaving 7 bases of the junction unmatched. CDR3 length: 16 amino acids. The CDR3 loop is CASRGNGGVSYNEQFF. CDR3 DNA sequence: TGTGCCAGCAGGGGTAACGGGGGGGTCTCCTACAATGAGCAGTTCTTC. Filled out from reference TRBV28 and TRBJ2-1, the complete variable domain reads DVKVTQSSRYLVKRTGEKVFLECVQDMDHENMFWYRQDPGLGLRLIYFSYDVKMKEKGDIPEGYSVSREKKERFSLILESASTNQTSMYLCASRGNGGVSYNEQFFGPGTRLTVL.

The chain couples TRBV12-5 to TRBJ1-5, with D possibly being TRBD1 (5 bases). V was shortened by 5 bases and J by 2 bases, with 10 bases between the two germline ends. In germline, CDR1 is LGHNT, CDR2 FRNRAP. CDR3 size: 14 residues. The CDR3 reads CASGAGNGNQPQHF. DNA of the CDR3: TGTGCTAGTGGTGCAGGGAACGGCAATCAGCCCCAGCATTTT.

The rearrangement uses TRBV29-1 and TRBJ1-4; D ambiguous. The germline V and J ends were trimmed by 1 base and 4 bases, with 4 bases remaining between them. Germline CDR1 and CDR2: SQVTM and ANQGSEA. This CDR3 has 12 amino acids. The CDR3 nucleotides are TGCAGCGTTGAAGGACATAATGAAAAACTGTTTTTT. Translation gives CSVEGHNEKLFF.

This sequence joins TRBV18 and TRBJ1-1, with D unresolved. V lost 6 bases to trimming and J lost 8 bases, with 16 bases between them. The CDR3 is 13 amino acids. Germline lookup yields CDR1 KGHSH and CDR2 LQKENI. Here the CDR3 DNA reads TGTGCCAGCTCGGGCGGGGTTTTGGGAGAAGCTTTCTTT. This sequence encodes CASSGGVLGEAFF.

The rearrangement links TRBV7-3 to TRBJ1-1, with 9 bases lining up with TRBD1. J gave up 7 bases and V 5 bases, and 5 bases lay outside the gene matches. The CDR3 loop spans 13 amino acids. Germline V gives CDR1 SGHTA, CDR2 FQGTGA. The CDR3 protein is CASSQPGQGEAFF. The CDR3, as DNA: TGTGCCAGCAGCCAGCCGGGACAGGGTGAAGCTTTCTTT.

CDR3 in amino acids: CASSGREGGYEQYF. In nucleotides, the CDR3 is TGTGCCAGCAGCGGGCGGGAGGGGGGCTACGAGCAGTACTTC. The rearrangement joins TRBV27 to TRBJ2-7; the match to TRBD2 covers 9 bases. Germline V gene sequence: CDR1 MNHEY, CDR2 SMNVEV (reference sequence). The CDR3 covers 14 residues. Losses at the gene ends were 6 bases for V and 3 bases for J; bases not matched to a gene: 6.

The chain employs TRBV9 and TRBJ1-3; D is unclear. CDR1 and CDR2 (germline): SGDLS, YYNGEE. The V end lost 7 bases, the J end lost 6 bases, and 23 bases lay between the germline ends. The CDR3 has 16 residues. The DNA for the CDR3 is TGTGCCAGCGCCGCTGCCGGGAACATAGGGCAAAACACCATATATTTT. Amino acid sequence: CASAAAGNIGQNTIYF.

This clone was seen only once. The chain employs TRBV2 and TRBJ2-1; 10 bases are a match to TRBD2. The trim removed 3 bases at V and 3 bases at J, leaving 5 bases unmatched. CDR1 and CDR2 from the germline V gene are SNHLY and FYNNEI. The CDR3 sequence is 16 residues long. The DNA of the CDR3 is TGTGCCAGCAGTGACCTTCGACTAGCGGGCTACAATGAGCAGTTCTTC. Its protein product is CASSDLRLAGYNEQFF.

This chain uses TRBV7-2 with TRBJ2-7, with 10 bases identical to TRBD2. J was trimmed by 3 bases and V by 4 bases; bases with no gene match: 6. The length of the CDR3 is 15 residues. Germline V gene sequence: CDR1 SGHTA, CDR2 FQGNSA. CDR3 protein: CASSYLAGDIYEQYF. The CDR3 coding sequence is TGTGCCAGCAGCTATCTAGCGGGAGACATCTACGAGCAGTACTTC.

V is TRBV15 and J is TRBJ2-7; tentative D call: TRBD2 (5 bases). The CDR3 totals 14 residues. The V and J ends lost 3 bases and 7 bases respectively, with 16 bases between them. The germline V gene has CDR1 LNHNV and CDR2 YYDKDF (reference sequence). The CDR3 loop is CATSSTVTRGEQYF. The CDR3 DNA reads TGTGCCACCAGCAGTACAGTCACCCGCGGGGAGCAGTACTTC. The variable domain in full, completed from reference TRBV15 and TRBJ2-7, reads DAMVIQNPRYQVTQFGKPVTLSCSQTLNHNVMYWYQQKSSQAPKLLFHYYDKDFNNEADTPDNFQSRRPNTSFCFLDIRSPGLGDTAMYLCATSSTVTRGEQYFGPGTRLTVT.

The V call is TRBV28, the J call TRBJ1-3; no clear D. Germline CDR1 MDHEN, CDR2 SYDVKM. The CDR3 is 14 amino acids. V was pared by 8 bases and J by 0 bases, with 11 bases between. The CDR3 DNA reads TGTGCCAGCCTTGGAGATTTCTCTGGAAACACCATATATTTT. Amino acid sequence: CASLGDFSGNTIYF.

V usage is TRBV19 and J usage is TRBJ2-1, with 8 bases aligning to TRBD2. The junction had 11 bases not matched to a gene; V was cut back by 9 bases and J by 7 bases. Germline CDR1 is LNHDA and CDR2 is SQIVND (reference sequence). The CDR3 has 14 amino acids. The CDR3 here is CARTLAGRFNEQFF. For the CDR3, the DNA is TGTGCCAGAACCTTAGCGGGGCGATTTAATGAGCAGTTCTTC.

This chain uses TRBV27 with TRBJ1-1; D remains ambiguous. Trimming stripped 4 bases from V and 0 bases from J, with 6 bases between. The CDR3 spans 13 residues. Germline values: CDR1 MNHEY, CDR2 SMNVEV (reference sequence). The CDR3 here is CASSSQMNTEAFF. Here the CDR3 DNA reads TGTGCCAGCAGTTCCCAGATGAACACTGAAGCTTTCTTT.